These 9 T cell receptor beta chains share one sample of origin, sequenced in a study of T cell changes during pregnancy in multiple sclerosis. Repertoires were generated with immunoSEQ multiplex PCR, while TCRdb's copy carries only in-frame clones and drops some. The sample holds approximately 79,000 clones, around nine tenths seen once. The source material was CD4+ T cells from peripheral blood mononuclear cells, sampled before pregnancy. The receptors originated from a female donor with multiple sclerosis, enrolled in a pregnancy study.

The V call is TRBV6-1, the J call TRBJ1-5; no clear D gene. Trimming pared 2 bases from V and 9 bases from J, leaving 11 bases between. The CDR3 is made up of 13 amino acids. From germline, CDR1 is MNHNS and CDR2 SASEGT. The CDR3 reads CASSESIERPQHF. The CDR3 DNA reads as TGTGCCAGCAGTGAAAGTATTGAGCGGCCCCAGCATTTT.

The chain carries TRBV19 and TRBJ2-7; D perhaps matches TRBD1 (5 bases). Trimming took 2 bases from V and 4 from J, leaving 15 bases between them. The CDR3 sequence is 15 residues long. The germline V gene has CDR1 LNHDA and CDR2 SQIVND (reference sequence). The DNA of the CDR3 is TGTGCCAGTAGTATATCCAGGGAAAGTAGGTACGAGCAGTACTTC. It yields the protein CASSISRESRYEQYF.

The CDR3 loop reads CASSPRAGANVLTF. The DNA of the CDR3 is TGCGCCAGCAGCCCAAGAGCTGGGGCCAACGTCCTGACTTTC. This chain joins TRBV5-1 and TRBJ2-6; D gene unclear. Per the germline V gene, CDR1 is SGHRS and CDR2 is YFSETQ. The CDR3 totals 14 residues. The V end lost 4 bases, the J end lost 2 bases, and 7 bases lay between the germline ends.

This clone occurred once. This chain joins TRBV29-1 and TRBJ2-1; 8 bases fit TRBD1. V shed 0 bases and J 3 bases; nucleotides not matched to a gene: 7. This CDR3 contains 16 residues. Germline lookup yields CDR1 SQVTM and CDR2 ANQGSEA. The CDR3 is CSVEEVQGAIYNEQFF. In DNA form, the CDR3 reads TGCAGCGTTGAAGAAGTCCAGGGGGCGATCTACAATGAGCAGTTCTTC.

The chain recombines TRBV18 with TRBJ2-6, with 7 bases fitting TRBD1. Germline values: CDR1 KGHSH, CDR2 LQKENI. The CDR3 runs 15 residues. V lost 2 bases to trimming and J lost 2 bases; unmatched junction nucleotides: 0. CDR3 protein: CASSPTGAGANVLTF. CDR3 in DNA: TGTGCCAGCTCACCAACAGGGGCTGGGGCCAACGTCCTGACTTTC.

The J gene is TRBJ2-1, the V gene TRBV19; 13 bases align to TRBD2. The CDR3 spans 18 residues. CDR1 is LNHDA, CDR2 SQIVND, per germline (reference sequence). J was trimmed by 5 bases and V by 1 base; bases with no gene match: 8. CDR3 region: CASSIGLAGGLTHNEQFF. In DNA, the CDR3 is TGTGCCAGTAGTATAGGACTAGCGGGAGGTTTAACCCACAATGAGCAGTTCTTC.

The gene calls are TRBV30 and TRBJ2-7; D uncertain. The ends were cut back, 1 base at V and 0 bases at J, with 4 bases in the middle. CDR3 length equals 12 residues. Germline CDR1 is GTSNPN and CDR2 is SVGIG (reference sequence). CDR3 loop: CAWSANSYEQYF. Written as DNA, the CDR3 is TGTGCCTGGAGTGCCAACTCCTACGAGCAGTACTTC.

This chain uses TRBV6-1 with TRBJ2-3, with no clear D. In germline, CDR1 is MNHNS, CDR2 SASEGT. The CDR3 consists of 12 residues. Trimming removed 6 bases at V and 2 bases at J, with 6 bases between. The CDR3 DNA follows: TGTGCCAGCAGCGGTAACACAGATACGCAGTATTTT. Translated, it gives CASSGNTDTQYF.

The chain recombines TRBV4-2 with TRBJ2-3; D might be TRBD2 (7 bases). The germline V and J ends were trimmed by 1 base and 7 bases, with 15 bases remaining between them. This CDR3 spans 15 amino acids. Germline CDR1 is LGHNA and CDR2 is YNFKEQ. CDR3 in amino acids: CASSQGGGGANTQYF. Here the CDR3 DNA reads TGTGCCAGCAGCCAAGGGGGCGGGGGCGCCAATACGCAGTATTTT.